These 12 T cell receptor beta chains originate from one sample sequenced in a study of T cells in Graves' hyperthyroidism and ophthalmopathy. Amplified TCR beta CDR3 regions derived from RNA transcripts. The TCR CDR3 first-round RT-PCR relied on the HTBI primer set. TCRdb processed the multiplex PCR reads anew with MiXCR; each CDR3 protein has one entry. The table records fewer than 550,000 distinct CDR3 sequences, roughly a quarter of them present only once. The sample taken for sequencing was blood. These receptors were obtained from a woman in her thirties with Graves' ophthalmopathy.

At least ten counts were recorded for this clonotype. The chain carries TRBV12-3 or TRBV12-4 and TRBJ1-2; D gene ambiguous. The CDR3 covers 14 residues. V lost 3 bases to trimming and J lost 0 bases, with 8 bases between them. The CDR3, as DNA: TGTGCCAGCAGTTTGGGAATGGCTAACTATGGCTACACCTTC. This gives the protein CASSLGMANYGYTF.

This clonotype was seen once. The rearrangement joins TRBV12-3 or TRBV12-4 to TRBJ2-7; TRBD1 agrees at 7 bases. Trimming at V came to 5 bases and at J to 6 bases, leaving 7 bases not matched to a gene. The CDR3 has 13 amino acids. CDR3 protein: CASSPSTGTEQYF. DNA for the CDR3: TGTGCCAGCAGTCCGTCGACAGGGACCGAGCAGTACTTC.

A word on this clonotype: This sequence may be a read error, since a much larger clone differs from it by one base. The chain employs TRBV12-3 or TRBV12-4 and TRBJ2-2; maybe TRBD1 (6 bases). V was shortened by 6 bases and J by 1 base, with 9 bases between the two germline ends. The CDR3 loop spans 14 amino acids. CDR3 amino acids: CASRKGQNTGELFF. CDR3 in DNA: TGTGCCAGCAGGAAGGGACAGAACACCGGGGAGCTGTTTTTT.

This clonotype was detected only a few times. The rearrangement uses TRBV28 and TRBJ2-5, with TRBD2 identical over 8 bases. After removal of 2 bases from V and 4 bases from J, the junction contained 6 bases not matched to a gene. The germline V gene has CDR1 MDHEN and CDR2 SYDVKM. CDR3 length: 15 residues. The CDR3 DNA reads as TGTGCCAGCAGTTTAGGCGGGAGGCATCGAGAGACCCAGTACTTC. Its protein is CASSLGGRHRETQYF.

This chain joins TRBV5-1 and TRBJ2-2; D is perhaps TRBD1 (6 bases). Germline CDR1 and CDR2: SGHRS and YFSETQ. Trimming pared 4 bases from V and 0 bases from J, leaving 13 bases between. The CDR3 extends over 16 amino acids. The CDR3 sequence is CASSMPGTTNTGELFF. The DNA for the CDR3 is TGCGCCAGCAGCATGCCCGGGACAACGAACACCGGGGAGCTGTTTTTT.

CDR3 bases: TGTGCCAGCAGTCCCTCGACAGGAGGTAGGGACATTCAGTACTTC. This sequence encodes CASSPSTGGRDIQYF. The chain is built from TRBV12-3 or TRBV12-4 and TRBJ2-4; D is perhaps TRBD1 (6 bases). The CDR3 length is 15 residues. Trimming took off 5 bases at V and 8 bases at J, with 19 bases between the two ends.

This clonotype was picked up many times. The chain recombines TRBV7-9 with TRBJ1-5, with a weak D call TRBD1 (5 bases). This CDR3 is built from 13 residues. Germline V gene data show CDR1 as SEHNR and CDR2 as FQNEAQ (reference sequence). The ends were cut back, 4 bases at V and 4 bases at J, with 8 bases in the middle. The CDR3 spells CASSSGWNQPQHF. The CDR3 nucleotides are TGTGCCAGCAGCTCAGGGTGGAATCAGCCCCAGCATTTT.

The CDR3 nucleotides read TGCAGCTCAACTGCAGGGACCCCTCGCACTGAAGCTTTCTTT. This sequence encodes CSSTAGTPRTEAFF. The rearrangement uses TRBV20-1 and TRBJ1-1, with D possibly being TRBD1 (5 bases). The CDR3 contains 14 residues. Per germline, CDR1 DFQATT and CDR2 SNEGSKA (reference sequence).

V is TRBV15 and J is TRBJ2-7; 7 bases align to TRBD1. The germline gives CDR1 LNHNV, CDR2 YYDKDF (reference sequence). The CDR3 is 14 residues long. J lost 5 bases, V lost 1 base, and 5 bases had no gene match. The CDR3, as DNA: TGTGCCACCAGCAGAGCAGGGGGAATCAACGAGCAGTACTTC. Its translation: CATSRAGGINEQYF.

On this clonotype: This clone may be a read error of a much larger clone one base away. This chain joins TRBV30 and TRBJ2-2; 7 bases map to TRBD1. The V gene end was trimmed by 7 bases and the J gene end by 5 bases; junction bases not matched to a gene: 10. The CDR3 contains 14 residues. Germline CDR1 reads GTSNPN; CDR2 reads SVGIG (reference sequence). CDR3 residues: CAFSGQRLTGELFF. The CDR3, as DNA: TGTGCCTTCTCGGGACAGCGGTTAACCGGGGAGCTGTTTTTT.

This clonotype was observed at least ten times. The V gene is TRBV2, the J gene TRBJ1-1; D not certain. V shed 7 bases and J shed 5 bases, with 14 bases lying between them. Germline CDR1 SNHLY, CDR2 FYNNEI. CDR3 length: 13 residues. The CDR3 loop reads CASTSGEGTEAFF. CDR3 nucleotides: TGTGCCAGCACCTCTGGGGAAGGAACTGAAGCTTTCTTT.

This clonotype was recorded many times. CDR3 DNA: TGTGCCAGCAGCTTAAACGTCTTTGAGGGCACCGAGCAGTACTTC. Its protein product is CASSLNVFEGTEQYF. The chain carries TRBV7-6 and TRBJ2-7; tentatively, D is TRBD2 (5 bases). Per germline, CDR1 SGHVS and CDR2 FNYEAQ. This CDR3 region has 15 residues. The ends were cut back, 2 bases at V and 6 bases at J, with 17 bases in the middle.